This TCR beta chain derives from a study of regulatory T cells in long-lasting Graves disease. This CDR3 has 13 residues. Per the germline V gene, CDR1 is MNHEY and CDR2 is SMNVEV (reference sequence). The V and J ends lost 6 bases and 3 bases respectively, with 11 bases between them. This clonotype was detected ten times or more. Its antigen is as yet unknown. Time point in this sample: newly diagnosed GD, antithyroid drugs for less than 3 months. Construction of the TCR library relied on RNA isolated from PBMCs. General study results and limits: Persistent disease was characterized by preferential usage of TRBV28, TRBJ1-2 and TRBJ2-5.

Libraries of TCR beta came from iRepertoire HTBI primers plus Arm-PCR of CDR3 regions. In the study's own analysis: The samples included approximately 60 TRBV and over eleven TRBJ segments. TCRdb reanalysed the multiplex PCR reads using MiXCR and keeps one entry per CDR3 protein. It is TCRdb's table, rather than the study itself, that gives the V and J calls and clone size. The table lists about 400,000 distinct CDR3 sequences, approximately 16% of them singletons, with roughly 8% in the top ten. This sample also appeared in a second study, on T cells in Graves' hyperthyroidism and ophthalmopathy. Per that study: Lactation, pregnancy, other autoimmune disease or uncontrolled infection excluded patients.

V usage is TRBV27 and J usage is TRBJ1-2; perhaps TRBD1 as D (5 bases). This TCR came from a woman in her thirties or forties with Graves disease. The sample here was peripheral blood mononuclear cells (PBMCs), taken at new diagnosis, from a patient treated with antithyroid drugs. The CDR3 region is CASSKDRDYGYTF. As DNA, the CDR3 is TGTGCCAGCAGCAAAGACAGAGACTATGGCTACACCTTC.